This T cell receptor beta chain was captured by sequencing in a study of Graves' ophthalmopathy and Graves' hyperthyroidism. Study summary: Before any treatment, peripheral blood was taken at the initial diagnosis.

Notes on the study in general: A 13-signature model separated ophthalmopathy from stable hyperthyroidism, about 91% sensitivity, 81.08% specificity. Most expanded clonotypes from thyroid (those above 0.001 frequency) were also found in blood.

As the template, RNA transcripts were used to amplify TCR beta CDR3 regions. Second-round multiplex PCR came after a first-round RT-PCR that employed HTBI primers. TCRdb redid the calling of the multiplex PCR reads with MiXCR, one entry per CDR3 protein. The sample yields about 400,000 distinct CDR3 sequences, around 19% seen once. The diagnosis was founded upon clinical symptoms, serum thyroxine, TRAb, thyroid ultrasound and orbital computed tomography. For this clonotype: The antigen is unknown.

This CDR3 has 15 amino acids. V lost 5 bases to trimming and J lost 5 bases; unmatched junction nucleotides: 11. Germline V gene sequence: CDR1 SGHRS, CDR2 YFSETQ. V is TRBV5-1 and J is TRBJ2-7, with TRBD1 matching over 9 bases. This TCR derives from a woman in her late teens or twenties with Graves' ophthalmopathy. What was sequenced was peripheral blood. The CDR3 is CASRPSGTGTHEQYF. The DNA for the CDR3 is TGCGCCAGCAGGCCCTCCGGGACAGGGACTCACGAGCAGTACTTC.